These 29 T cell receptor beta chains came from one sample sequenced in a study of cytomegalovirus exposure and HLA in healthy donors. PCR used 60 Vbeta primers and 13 Jbeta primers. Profiling relied on immunoSEQ multiplex PCR, and the TCRdb table lists in-frame clones only, not all of them. The repertoire consists of around 130,000 clones, with about 80% occurring once and the leading ten covering around 5%. Sequencing was carried out using PBMCs. Every receptor here comes from a man aged 25-40 years in good health and CMV-seronegative.

CDR3: CASSSSGSREQYF. CDR3 sequence (DNA): TGTGCCAGCTCATCCAGCGGGAGTCGCGAGCAGTACTTC. The chain uses TRBV18 and TRBJ2-7, with 8 bases fitting TRBD2. Trimming took 5 bases from V and 6 from J; bases not matched to a gene: 6. CDR3 length: 13 residues. Germline loops: CDR1 KGHSH, CDR2 LQKENI.

V gene TRBV7-8 combines with J gene TRBJ2-7, with D possibly matching TRBD1 (6 bases). V lost 5 bases and J 2 bases, leaving 10 bases between the germline ends. CDR3 length equals 13 residues. Germline V CDR1 and CDR2: SGHVS, FQNEAQ. The DNA for the CDR3 is TGTGCCAGCAGCGACAGGTTTACCTACGAGCAGTACTTC. Its protein is CASSDRFTYEQYF.

Here the CDR3 reads CASSFVNYGYTF. The CDR3 DNA sequence: TGTGCCAGCAGTTTCGTTAACTATGGCTACACCTTC. This chain joins TRBV28 and TRBJ1-2; no definite D call. The CDR3 has 12 amino acids. Germline V lookup: CDR1 MDHEN, CDR2 SYDVKM. Trimming shortened V by 3 bases and J by 1 base, and 3 bases separated the two germline ends.

The V and J genes are TRBV28 and TRBJ1-5; D gene unclear. CDR1 MDHEN and CDR2 SYDVKM come from the germline V gene. The CDR3 covers 12 residues. Trimming left V 11 bases short and J 3 bases short, with 11 bases between. CDR3 residues: CAHRGYNQPQHF. The CDR3 bases are TGTGCCCACCGGGGATACAATCAGCCCCAGCATTTT.

DNA of the CDR3: TGTGCCAGCAGCTTAACCGGGAGCGGGGAAGATACGCAGTATTTT. Protein: CASSLTGSGEDTQYF. The chain employs TRBV7-3 and TRBJ2-3; 7 bases fit TRBD2. This CDR3 has 15 residues. Germline CDR1 reads SGHTA; CDR2 reads FQGTGA. The trim removed 0 bases at V and 5 bases at J, leaving 5 bases unmatched.

This clone was seen just once. V is TRBV5-1 and J is TRBJ2-1; D is unclear. V was pared by 4 bases and J by 5 bases, with 16 bases between. The CDR3 runs to 15 residues. From germline, CDR1 is SGHRS and CDR2 YFSETQ. CDR3 coding DNA: TGCGCCAGCAGCCCCCAAACCAGAATCGACAATGAGCAGTTCTTC. Its translation is CASSPQTRIDNEQFF.

The chain recombines TRBV29-1 with TRBJ2-7; TRBD2 aligns across 10 bases. V was pared by 7 bases and J by 8 bases, with 14 bases of the junction left unmatched. This CDR3 is 14 amino acids long. Germline V gene lookup returns CDR1 SQVTM and CDR2 ANQGSEA. CDR3 region: CSALEPSGSVKQYF. The DNA for the CDR3 is TGCAGCGCCTTAGAACCTAGCGGGAGTGTTAAGCAGTACTTC.

The CDR3 protein is CASSWTGISLQETQYF. CDR3 bases: TGTGCCAGCAGCTGGACAGGGATTTCCCTCCAAGAGACCCAGTACTTC. V gene TRBV5-4 combines with J gene TRBJ2-5; 8 nucleotides match TRBD1. The germline CDR1 and CDR2 sequences are SGHNT and YYREEE (reference sequence). CDR3 size: 16 residues. V gave up 3 bases and J gave up 1 base; unmatched junction bases: 8.

The chain links TRBV15 to TRBJ2-2; possibly TRBD2 for D (5 bases). Germline assignment: CDR1 LNHNV and CDR2 YYDKDF (reference sequence). The ends were cut back, 2 bases at V and 7 bases at J, with 11 bases in the middle. CDR3 length: 14 amino acids. The CDR3 is CATSRPESGGELFF. The CDR3 nucleotides read TGTGCCACCAGCAGACCCGAGAGCGGCGGGGAGCTGTTTTTT.

The chain links TRBV6-5 to TRBJ1-1, with D perhaps TRBD1 (5 bases). From germline, CDR1 is MNHEY and CDR2 SVGAGI. Trimming left V 7 bases short and J 1 base short, with 13 bases between. The CDR3 contains 14 residues. Written as DNA, the CDR3 is TGTGCCAGCACCCCGGGACTTTGGAACACTGAAGCTTTCTTT. It yields the protein CASTPGLWNTEAFF.

This clone occurred once. This CDR3 is CASSPPGGSGANVLTF. In DNA form, the CDR3 reads TGTGCCAGCAGCCCCCCAGGGGGCTCTGGGGCCAACGTCCTGACTTTC. The chain carries TRBV5-4 and TRBJ2-6, with TRBD1 identical over 7 bases. After removal of 4 bases from V and 0 bases from J, the junction contained 4 bases not matched to a gene. The CDR3 has 16 residues. CDR1 is SGHNT and CDR2 is YYREEE in the germline V gene (reference sequence).

The rearrangement joins TRBV5-1 to TRBJ1-1; perhaps TRBD1 as D (6 bases). Germline V CDR1 and CDR2: SGHRS, YFSETQ. V was clipped by 0 bases and J by 1 base, with 7 bases between them. This CDR3 contains 14 residues. This CDR3 reads CASSLDRANTEAFF. The CDR3 region has the DNA TGCGCCAGCAGCTTGGACAGGGCGAACACTGAAGCTTTCTTT.

The J gene is TRBJ1-1, the V gene TRBV6-5; D perhaps matches TRBD1 (6 bases). The CDR3 runs to 14 residues. Germline CDR1 and CDR2: MNHEY and SVGAGI. V was shortened by 5 bases and J by 6 bases, with 16 bases between the two germline ends. The CDR3 here is CASSRGGGGAEAFF. Here the CDR3 DNA reads TGTGCCAGCAGTCGAGGCGGCGGGGGCGCTGAAGCTTTCTTT.

Notes on this clone: One junction end disagrees with the germline gene, perhaps due to a read error. In nucleotides, the CDR3 is TGTGCTAGCAGCTTAGCGGGGGGGCCGGGAGGGACAGAGACCCAGTACTTC. This encodes CASSLAGGPGGTETQYF. This chain uses TRBV7-7 with TRBJ2-5; 11 bases align to TRBD2. This CDR3 has 17 residues. Germline lookup yields CDR1 SSHAT and CDR2 FNYEAQ (reference sequence).

V usage is TRBV28 and J usage is TRBJ2-1; TRBD2 aligns across 8 bases. The CDR3 runs 16 residues. With 4 bases clipped from V and 0 bases from J, the junction kept 5 bases outside the gene matches. CDR1 and CDR2 (germline): MDHEN, SYDVKM. The CDR3 region has the DNA TGTGCCAGCAGTTCCTTACTAGCGGCCTCCTACAATGAGCAGTTCTTC. This encodes CASSSLLAASYNEQFF.

V is TRBV6-5 and J is TRBJ2-5; TRBD2 matches at 13 bases. The V gene's germline CDR1 is MNHEY and CDR2 SVGAGI. The CDR3 loop spans 15 amino acids. J gave up 2 bases and V 5 bases, and 2 bases lay outside the gene matches. CDR3 sequence: CASSGTSGEQETQYF. As DNA, the CDR3 is TGTGCCAGCAGTGGGACTAGCGGGGAACAAGAGACCCAGTACTTC.

The chain recombines TRBV5-1 with TRBJ2-3; no reliable D call. Per germline, CDR1 SGHRS and CDR2 YFSETQ. V was shortened by 6 bases and J by 5 bases, with 7 bases between the two germline ends. This CDR3 is 11 amino acids long. CDR3 nucleotide sequence: TGCGCCAGCATCGACAAAGATACGCAGTATTTT. Translation gives CASIDKDTQYF.

The chain recombines TRBV6-5 with TRBJ1-1, with 9 positions matching TRBD1. Germline CDR1 is MNHEY and CDR2 is SVGAGI. V was pared by 5 bases and J by 5 bases, with 6 bases of the junction left unmatched. The CDR3 runs 14 residues. DNA of the CDR3: TGTGCCAGCAGTCCGACAGGGGGGGGGACTGAAGCTTTCTTT. It encodes CASSPTGGGTEAFF.

In DNA form, the CDR3 reads TGTGCCACGGGACAGACCAAAAACATTCAGTACTTC. Amino acids: CATGQTKNIQYF. The chain uses TRBV19 and TRBJ2-4; 7 bases agree with TRBD1. V lost 10 bases and J lost 2; bases outside the gene matches: 2. Per germline, CDR1 LNHDA and CDR2 SQIVND (reference sequence). This CDR3 contains 12 residues.

The rearrangement links TRBV7-6 to TRBJ2-3; a weak D match, TRBD2 (6 bases). With 0 bases removed from V and 4 bases from J, the gap between germline ends came to 11 bases. This CDR3 is 15 amino acids long. CDR1 is SGHVS, CDR2 FNYEAQ, per germline. DNA of the CDR3: TGTGCCAGCAGCTTAGCGGGGGGAACAGCAGATACGCAGTATTTT. Translated, it gives CASSLAGGTADTQYF.

The chain employs TRBV4-1 and TRBJ1-2; a weak D match, TRBD1 (6 bases). V was clipped by 1 base and J by 5 bases, with 17 bases between them. CDR1 MGHRA and CDR2 YSYEKL come from the germline V gene. The CDR3 has 16 residues. CDR3 sequence: CASSQGLQGSTYGYTF. CDR3 DNA sequence: TGCGCCAGCAGCCAAGGGTTACAGGGAAGTACGTATGGCTACACCTTC.

The rearrangement joins TRBV7-8 to TRBJ1-2, with D tentatively TRBD1 (6 bases). Germline V gene sequence: CDR1 SGHVS, CDR2 FQNEAQ. The CDR3 loop spans 13 amino acids. V lost 3 bases and J 8 bases, leaving 13 bases between the germline ends. The CDR3: CASSLVGQGGYTF. For the CDR3, the DNA is TGTGCCAGCAGCTTGGTTGGGCAGGGGGGCTACACCTTC.

V is TRBV5-1 and J is TRBJ2-7; TRBD2 matches 10 bases. CDR1 SGHRS and CDR2 YFSETQ come from the germline V gene. The CDR3 covers 16 residues. V dropped 2 bases and J dropped 4; count of bases not matched to a gene: 9. The CDR3 nucleotides read TGCGCCAGCAGCTTTCTAGCGGGAGCGGGGGTTTACGAGCAGTACTTC. Translated: CASSFLAGAGVYEQYF.

The chain couples TRBV28 to TRBJ2-1; a weak D match, TRBD2 (7 bases). The germline V and J ends were trimmed by 8 bases and 10 bases, with 21 bases remaining between them. Germline V gene sequence: CDR1 MDHEN, CDR2 SYDVKM. The CDR3 runs to 14 residues. For the CDR3, the DNA is TGTGCCAGCCTTGGGGCGGGGTCGGGGGGCGAGCAGTTCTTC. Its translation: CASLGAGSGGEQFF.

The chain uses TRBV30 and TRBJ1-5; D is unclear. Germline loops: CDR1 GTSNPN, CDR2 SVGIG (reference sequence). The CDR3 length is 13 residues. The CDR3 here is CARENRGNQPQHF. The CDR3, as DNA: TGTGCTCGGGAGAATAGGGGCAATCAGCCCCAGCATTTT.

V is TRBV2 and J is TRBJ1-2; D unclear. The V and J ends lost 10 bases and 4 bases respectively, with 13 bases between them. CDR1 is SNHLY, CDR2 FYNNEI, per germline. The CDR3 has 12 residues. The CDR3, as DNA: TGTGCCAACGAGGAATCCACCTATGGCTACACCTTC. Its protein product is CANEESTYGYTF.

The chain recombines TRBV19 with TRBJ2-1, with 11 bases lining up with TRBD2. CDR1 and CDR2 from the germline V gene are LNHDA and SQIVND (reference sequence). The CDR3 is 15 residues long. V dropped 4 bases and J dropped 4; count of bases not matched to a gene: 3. The CDR3 loop reads CASSKLAGVYNEQFF. The CDR3 nucleotides read TGTGCCAGTAGTAAACTAGCGGGAGTTTACAATGAGCAGTTCTTC.

V usage is TRBV4-1 and J usage is TRBJ2-2; D not resolved. This CDR3 has 14 amino acids. The germline V gene has CDR1 MGHRA and CDR2 YSYEKL. The ends were cut back, 4 bases at V and 1 base at J, with 7 bases in the middle. Here the CDR3 DNA reads TGCGCCAGCAGCCGGAGCGAGAACACCGGGGAGCTGTTTTTT. Translated, it gives CASSRSENTGELFF.

This rearrangement joins TRBV18 to TRBJ2-1, with a weak D call TRBD2 (5 bases). This CDR3 contains 14 residues. The V end lost 7 bases, the J end lost 4 bases, and 14 bases lay between the germline ends. Germline V lookup: CDR1 KGHSH, CDR2 LQKENI. CDR3 protein: CASWRTSQYNEQFF. The CDR3 DNA follows: TGTGCCAGCTGGAGGACTTCCCAATACAATGAGCAGTTCTTC.